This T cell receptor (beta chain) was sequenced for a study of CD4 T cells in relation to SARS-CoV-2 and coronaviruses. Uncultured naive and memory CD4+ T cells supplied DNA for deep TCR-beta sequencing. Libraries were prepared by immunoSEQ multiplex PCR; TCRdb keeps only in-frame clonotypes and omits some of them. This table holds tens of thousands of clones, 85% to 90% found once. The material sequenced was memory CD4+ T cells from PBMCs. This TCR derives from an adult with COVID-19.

DNA for the CDR3: TGTGCCAGCAGTTACCAGCGCACCGGGGAGCTGTTTTTT. Residues: CASSYQRTGELFF. The chain carries TRBV6-2 or TRBV6-3 and TRBJ2-2; D is unclear. This CDR3 comprises 13 residues. Trimming cost V 2 bases and J 4 bases, with 5 bases left between them. From germline, CDR1 is MNHEY and CDR2 SVGEGT.